This TCR beta chain was identified during a study of blood T cell repertoires in COVID-19. In the study overall: Whether acute or convalescent, the COVID-19 samples came from the United States, Italy and Spain. T cells, B-cell-depleted T cells, or PBMCs supplied cDNA or gDNA.

As handled by the study authors: Reference gene primer amplification in the assay estimated nucleated cell counts. The data were produced by immunoSEQ multiplex PCR, yet TCRdb's version contains in-frame clones alone and is incomplete. V and J calls and clone size are given by that table; D and trimming were obtained from the DNA. There are about 130,000 clones in the sample; around 80% occur only once, and roughly 1.8% lies in the top ten. Germline V gene data show CDR1 as WNHNN and CDR2 as SYGVQD (reference sequence). The CDR3 consists of 18 residues. The ends were cut back, 3 bases at V and 1 base at J, with 16 bases in the middle.

This TCR came from a man between 65 and 85 years old with acute or convalescent COVID-19. The chain joins TRBV10-1 to TRBJ2-6; D might be TRBD1 (6 bases). The sample was peripheral blood. The CDR3 nucleotides read TGCGCCAGCAGTGATAGGCCCCTTGGACAGTCTGGGGCCAACGTCCTGACTTTC. Protein product: CASSDRPLGQSGANVLTF.